Sequencing of this T cell receptor (beta chain) was carried out in a study of glioma-infiltrating T cells. General study results and limits: Only very few CDR3 sequences appeared in both tissue and blood.

The iRepertoire nested amplicon-rescue multiplex PCR amplified TCR alpha and beta CDR3s from RNA. TCRdb called the multiplex PCR reads again in MiXCR, with one record for every CDR3 protein. The repertoire has about 130,000 distinct CDR3 sequences, roughly 20% of them found once; the top ten carry approximately 16%. The CDR3 sequence is 15 residues long. The junction had 7 bases not matched to a gene; V was cut back by 6 bases and J by 3 bases. From germline, CDR1 is LGHNT and CDR2 FRNRAP. Points on this clonotype: Its target is unknown.

This chain uses TRBV12-5 with TRBJ1-1, with 10 bases aligning to TRBD1. The TCR comes from a human donor with low-grade glioma or glioblastoma, undergoing nonglioma brain surgery, or in good health (not recorded which). The sequenced sample was glioma tissue, nonneoplastic brain tissue, or PBMCs (not recorded which). The CDR3 reads CASGPGTGADTEAFF. The DNA for the CDR3 is TGTGCTAGTGGCCCCGGGACAGGGGCCGACACTGAAGCTTTCTTT.